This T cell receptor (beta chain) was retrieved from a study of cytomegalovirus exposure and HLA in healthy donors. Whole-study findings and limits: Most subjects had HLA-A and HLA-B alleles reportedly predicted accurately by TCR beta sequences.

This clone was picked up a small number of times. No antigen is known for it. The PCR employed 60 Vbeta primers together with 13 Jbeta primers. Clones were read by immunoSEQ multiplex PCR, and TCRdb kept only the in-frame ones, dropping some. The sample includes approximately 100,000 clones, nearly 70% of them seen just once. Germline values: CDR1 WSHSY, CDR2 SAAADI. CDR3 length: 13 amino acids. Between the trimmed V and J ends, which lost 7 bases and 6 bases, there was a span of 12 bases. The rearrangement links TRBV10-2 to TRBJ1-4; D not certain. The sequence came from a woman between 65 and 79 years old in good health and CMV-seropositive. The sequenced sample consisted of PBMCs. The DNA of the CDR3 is TGCGCCAGCACACGGGGAGAGGATGAAAAACTGTTTTTT. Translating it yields CASTRGEDEKLFF.